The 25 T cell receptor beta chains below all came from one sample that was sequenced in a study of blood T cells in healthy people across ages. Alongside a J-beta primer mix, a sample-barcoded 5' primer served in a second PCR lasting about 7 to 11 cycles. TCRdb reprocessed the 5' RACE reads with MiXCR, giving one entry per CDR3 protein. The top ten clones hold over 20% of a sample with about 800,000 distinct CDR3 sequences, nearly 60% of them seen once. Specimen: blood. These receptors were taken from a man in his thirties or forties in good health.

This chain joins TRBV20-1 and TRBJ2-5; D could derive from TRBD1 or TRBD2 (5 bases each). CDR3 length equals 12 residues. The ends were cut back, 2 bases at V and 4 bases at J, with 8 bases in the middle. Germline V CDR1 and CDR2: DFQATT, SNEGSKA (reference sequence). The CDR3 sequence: CSARRDGETQYF. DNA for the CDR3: TGCAGTGCTAGAAGGGACGGAGAGACCCAGTACTTC.

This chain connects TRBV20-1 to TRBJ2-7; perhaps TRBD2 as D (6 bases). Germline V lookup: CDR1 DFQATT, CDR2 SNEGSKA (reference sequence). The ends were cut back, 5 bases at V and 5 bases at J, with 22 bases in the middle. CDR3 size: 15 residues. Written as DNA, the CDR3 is TGCAGTGCTCGATTCCGGGGGAGCCAGGTAAACGAGCAGTACTTC. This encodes CSARFRGSQVNEQYF.

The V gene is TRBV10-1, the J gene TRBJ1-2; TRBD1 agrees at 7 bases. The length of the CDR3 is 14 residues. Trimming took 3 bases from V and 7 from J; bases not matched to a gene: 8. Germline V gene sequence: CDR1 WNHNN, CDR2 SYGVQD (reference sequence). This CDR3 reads CASSETGTESGYTF. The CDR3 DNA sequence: TGCGCCAGCAGTGAAACCGGGACAGAATCTGGCTACACCTTC.

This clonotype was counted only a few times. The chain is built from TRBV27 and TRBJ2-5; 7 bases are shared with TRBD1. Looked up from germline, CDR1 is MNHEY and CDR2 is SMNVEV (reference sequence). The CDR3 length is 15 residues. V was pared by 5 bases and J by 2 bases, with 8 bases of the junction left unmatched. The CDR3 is CASSLGDRRQETQYF. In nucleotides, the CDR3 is TGTGCCAGCAGTCTTGGGGACAGAAGACAAGAGACCCAGTACTTC.

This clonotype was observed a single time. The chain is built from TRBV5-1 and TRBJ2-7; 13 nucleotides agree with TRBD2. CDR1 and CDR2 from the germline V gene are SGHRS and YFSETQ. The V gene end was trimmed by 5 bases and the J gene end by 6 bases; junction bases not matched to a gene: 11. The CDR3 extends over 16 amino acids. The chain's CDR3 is CASRRRLAGGPGEQYF. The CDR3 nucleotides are TGCGCCAGCAGAAGGCGACTAGCGGGAGGTCCTGGCGAGCAGTACTTC.

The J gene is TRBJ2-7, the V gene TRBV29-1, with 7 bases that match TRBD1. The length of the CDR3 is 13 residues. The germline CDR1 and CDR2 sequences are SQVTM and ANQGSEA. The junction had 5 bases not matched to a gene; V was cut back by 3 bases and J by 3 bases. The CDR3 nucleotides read TGCAGCGTTGACAAAGGGACAGACTACGAGCAGTACTTC. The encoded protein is CSVDKGTDYEQYF.

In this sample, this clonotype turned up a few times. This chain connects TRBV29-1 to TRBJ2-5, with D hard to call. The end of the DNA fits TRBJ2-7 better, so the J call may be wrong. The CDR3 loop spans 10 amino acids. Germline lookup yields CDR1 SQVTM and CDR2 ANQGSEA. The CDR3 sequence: CSVGFGEQYF. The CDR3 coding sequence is TGCAGCGTTGGATTTGGCGAGCAGTACTTC.

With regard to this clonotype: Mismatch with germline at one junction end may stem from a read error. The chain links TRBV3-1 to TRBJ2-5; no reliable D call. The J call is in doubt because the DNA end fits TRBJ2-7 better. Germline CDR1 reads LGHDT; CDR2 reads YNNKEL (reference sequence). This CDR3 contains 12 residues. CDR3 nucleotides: TGTGCCGGCAGCTCGCGCCCGGACGAGCAGTACTTC. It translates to CAGSSRPDEQYF.

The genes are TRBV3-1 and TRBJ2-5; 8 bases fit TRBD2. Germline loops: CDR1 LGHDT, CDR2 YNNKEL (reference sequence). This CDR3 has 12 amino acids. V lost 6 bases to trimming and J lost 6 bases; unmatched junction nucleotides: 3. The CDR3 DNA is TGTGCCAGCAGTCGGGGGGGACAGACCCAGTACTTC. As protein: CASSRGGQTQYF.

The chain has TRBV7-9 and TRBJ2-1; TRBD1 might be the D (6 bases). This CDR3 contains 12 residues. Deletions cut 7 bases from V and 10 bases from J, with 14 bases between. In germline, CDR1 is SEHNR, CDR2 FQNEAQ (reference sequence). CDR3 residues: CASTSQGHEQFF. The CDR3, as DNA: TGTGCCAGCACCTCACAGGGACACGAGCAGTTCTTC.

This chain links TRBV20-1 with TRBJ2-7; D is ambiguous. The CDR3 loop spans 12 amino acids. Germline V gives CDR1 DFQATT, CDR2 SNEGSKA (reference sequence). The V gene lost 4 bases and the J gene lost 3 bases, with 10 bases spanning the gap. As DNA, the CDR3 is TGCAGTGCTACAGACGGTTACTACGAGCAGTACTTC. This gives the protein CSATDGYYEQYF.

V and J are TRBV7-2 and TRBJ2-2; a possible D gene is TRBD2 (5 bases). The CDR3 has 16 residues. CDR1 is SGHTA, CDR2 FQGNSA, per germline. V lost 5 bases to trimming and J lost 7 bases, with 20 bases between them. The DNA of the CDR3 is TGTGCCAGCAGCCGGGCGCCGGGCGGAGGTCACGGGGAGCTGTTTTTT. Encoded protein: CASSRAPGGGHGELFF.

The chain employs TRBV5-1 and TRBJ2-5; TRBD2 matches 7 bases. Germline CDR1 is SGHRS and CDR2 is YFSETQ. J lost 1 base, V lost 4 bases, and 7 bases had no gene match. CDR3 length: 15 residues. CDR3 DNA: TGCGCCAGCAGCCCCCAACTAGCGCCCCAAGAGACCCAGTACTTC. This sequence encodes CASSPQLAPQETQYF.

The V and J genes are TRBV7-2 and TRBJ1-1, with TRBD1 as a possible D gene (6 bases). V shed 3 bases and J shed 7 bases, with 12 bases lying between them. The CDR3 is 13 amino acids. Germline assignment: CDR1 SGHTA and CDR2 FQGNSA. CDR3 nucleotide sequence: TGTGCCAGCAGCTTTGGGCAGGGGATTGAAGCTTTCTTT. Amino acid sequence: CASSFGQGIEAFF.

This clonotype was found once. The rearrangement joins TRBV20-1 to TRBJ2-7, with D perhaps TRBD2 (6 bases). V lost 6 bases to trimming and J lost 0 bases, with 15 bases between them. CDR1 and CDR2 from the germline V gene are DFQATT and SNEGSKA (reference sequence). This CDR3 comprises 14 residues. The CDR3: CSAELSGNSYEQYF. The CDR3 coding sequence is TGCAGTGCCGAACTTAGCGGAAACTCCTACGAGCAGTACTTC.

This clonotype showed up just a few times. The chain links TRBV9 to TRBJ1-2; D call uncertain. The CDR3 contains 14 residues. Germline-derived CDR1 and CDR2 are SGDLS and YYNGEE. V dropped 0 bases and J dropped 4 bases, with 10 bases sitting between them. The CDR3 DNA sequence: TGTGCCAGCAGCGTAGAAGCGGGCAGCTATGGCTACACCTTC. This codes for CASSVEAGSYGYTF.

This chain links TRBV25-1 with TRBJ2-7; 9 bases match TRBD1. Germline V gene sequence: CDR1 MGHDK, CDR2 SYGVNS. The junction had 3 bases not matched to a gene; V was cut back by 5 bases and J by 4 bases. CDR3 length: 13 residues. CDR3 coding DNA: TGTGCCAGCAGTACAGGGGGCAAGTACGAGCAGTACTTC. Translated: CASSTGGKYEQYF.

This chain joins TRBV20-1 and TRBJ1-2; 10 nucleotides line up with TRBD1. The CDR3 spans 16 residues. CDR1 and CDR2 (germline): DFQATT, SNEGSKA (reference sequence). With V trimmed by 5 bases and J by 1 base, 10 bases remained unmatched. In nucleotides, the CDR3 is TGCAGTGCTGACAGGGAGGGGACAGGGGTTAACTATGGCTACACCTTC. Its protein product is CSADREGTGVNYGYTF.

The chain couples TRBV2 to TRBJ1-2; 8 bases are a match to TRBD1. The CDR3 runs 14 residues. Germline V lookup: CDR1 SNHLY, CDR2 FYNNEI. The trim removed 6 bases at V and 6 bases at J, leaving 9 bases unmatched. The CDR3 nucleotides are TGTGCCAGCAGCGCCTCAGGGGGCGTTGATGGCTACACCTTC. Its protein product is CASSASGGVDGYTF. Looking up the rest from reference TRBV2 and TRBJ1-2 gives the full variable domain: EPEVTQTPSHQVTQMGQEVILRCVPISNHLYFYWYRQILGQKVEFLVSFYNNEISEKSEIFDDQFSVERPDGSNFTLKIRSTKLEDSAMYFCASSASGGVDGYTFGSGTRLTVV.

As DNA, the CDR3 is TGTGCCAGCTCACCATTATTGGTGTCTAACAATGAGCAGTTCTTC. The encoded protein is CASSPLLVSNNEQFF. The chain is built from TRBV18 and TRBJ2-1; D gene ambiguous. The V and J ends lost 2 bases and 5 bases respectively, with 13 bases between them. Germline V lookup: CDR1 KGHSH, CDR2 LQKENI. The CDR3 covers 15 residues. Full variable domain (outside the CDR3, taken from reference TRBV18 and TRBJ2-1): NAGVMQNPRHLVRRRGQEARLRCSPMKGHSHVYWYRQLPEEGLKFMVYLQKENIIDESGMPKERFSAEFPKEGPSILRIQQVVRGDSAAYFCASSPLLVSNNEQFFGPGTRLTVL.

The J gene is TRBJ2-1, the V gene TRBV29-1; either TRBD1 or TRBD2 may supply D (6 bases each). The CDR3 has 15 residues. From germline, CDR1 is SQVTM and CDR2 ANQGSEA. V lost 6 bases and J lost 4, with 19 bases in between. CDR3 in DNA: TGCAGCGTCCGAAGGGGGGATGTCAGGTACAATGAGCAGTTCTTC. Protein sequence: CSVRRGDVRYNEQFF.

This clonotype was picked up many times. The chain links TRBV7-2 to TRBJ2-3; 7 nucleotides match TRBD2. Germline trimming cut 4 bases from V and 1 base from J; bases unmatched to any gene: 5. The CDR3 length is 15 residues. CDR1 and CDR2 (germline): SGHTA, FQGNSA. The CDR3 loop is CASSSQRGRTDTQYF. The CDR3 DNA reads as TGTGCCAGCAGCTCCCAGCGGGGACGCACAGATACGCAGTATTTT.

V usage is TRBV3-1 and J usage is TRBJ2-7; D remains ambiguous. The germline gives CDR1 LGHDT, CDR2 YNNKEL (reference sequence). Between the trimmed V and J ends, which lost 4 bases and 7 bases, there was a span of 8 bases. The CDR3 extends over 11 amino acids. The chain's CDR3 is CASSRSWEQYF. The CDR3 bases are TGTGCCAGCAGCCGATCCTGGGAGCAGTACTTC.

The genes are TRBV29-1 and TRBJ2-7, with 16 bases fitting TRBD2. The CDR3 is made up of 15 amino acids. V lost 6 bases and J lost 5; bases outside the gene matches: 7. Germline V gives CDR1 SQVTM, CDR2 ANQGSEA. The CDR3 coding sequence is TGCAGCGTGGTGGGGACTAGCGGGAGGGTACACGAGCAGTACTTC. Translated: CSVVGTSGRVHEQYF.

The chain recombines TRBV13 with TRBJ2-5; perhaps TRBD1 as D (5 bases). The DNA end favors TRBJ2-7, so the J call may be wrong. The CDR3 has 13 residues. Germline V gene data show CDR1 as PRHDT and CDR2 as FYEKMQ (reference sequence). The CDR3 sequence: CASSLVRGHEQYF. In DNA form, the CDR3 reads TGTGCCAGCAGCTTAGTTAGGGGCCACGAGCAGTACTTC.